Listed below are T cell receptor beta chains from one sample, sequenced in a study of OX40 agonist ivuxolimab in advanced cancers. The protocol was immunoSEQ multiplex PCR, while the TCRdb copy is restricted to in-frame clones and leaves out a portion. The sample records 49,000 or so clones, 87% being singletons. The sequencing used CD4+ or CD8+ T cells sorted from blood, collected in a trial of the OX40 agonist ivuxolimab. These receptors were obtained from an adult with an advanced solid tumor such as melanoma, head and neck, liver or kidney cancer. The conserved cysteine and the conserved F or W are not part of the CDR3 here. The D gene is left open where the match is weak.

D gene,CDR3 length,V gene,J gene,CDR3 protein
TRBD2,14,TRBV10-3,TRBJ2-3,AISAGLAGVTDTQY
TRBD1,16,TRBV5-1,TRBJ2-2,ASSLGQGFDVYTGELF
NA,12,TRBV28,TRBJ2-7,ASSPSGFSYEQY
NA,14,TRBV19,TRBJ2-3,ASSDEGYFRGDTQY
TRBD1,13,TRBV13,TRBJ2-1,ASGFRGSSYNEQF
NA,13,TRBV4-2,TRBJ2-3,ASSQDRGGTDTQY
TRBD1,14,TRBV4-2,TRBJ2-1,ASSPHGTGGSDEQF
NA,12,TRBV6-4,TRBJ2-7,ASSVGPRDYEQY
NA,10,TRBV30,TRBJ2-7,AWETPGYEQY
NA,14,TRBV27,TRBJ2-1,ASSLLAVDSYNEQF
NA,12,TRBV19,TRBJ1-4,ASSMGRVEEKLF
TRBD1,10,TRBV27,TRBJ1-6,ASRQGYSPLH
NA,12,TRBV5-1,TRBJ2-7,ASSAGSLAGEQY
TRBD1,12,TRBV30,TRBJ1-1,AWSPGQTLAEAF
NA,13,TRBV28,TRBJ2-6,ASGDGGRGANVLT
TRBD1,13,TRBV4-2,TRBJ2-1,ASSQTTGGYNEQF
TRBD2,14,TRBV5-1,TRBJ2-1,ASNGAGGSSYNEQF
NA,12,TRBV5-1,TRBJ2-5,ASSLAEVRETQY
NA,13,TRBV19,TRBJ2-3,ASSIGGNNEDTQY
NA,12,TRBV7-2,TRBJ2-5,ASSSYGGRETQY
TRBD1,13,TRBV6-1,TRBJ1-4,ASSAGTGPYEKLF
NA,13,TRBV6-1,TRBJ1-6,ASSRGGIRDSPLH
NA,12,TRBV5-1,TRBJ1-1,ASSLVRGNTEAF
TRBD2,13,TRBV5-1,TRBJ2-3,ASTRTSGLTDTQY
NA,11,TRBV29-1,TRBJ2-2,SVVDSYTGELF
NA,11,TRBV18,TRBJ2-3,ASSSPSTDTQY
TRBD1,14,TRBV7-6,TRBJ2-2,ASSDRPGQGAGELF
NA,12,TRBV6-5,TRBJ2-5,ASSSPTEQETQY